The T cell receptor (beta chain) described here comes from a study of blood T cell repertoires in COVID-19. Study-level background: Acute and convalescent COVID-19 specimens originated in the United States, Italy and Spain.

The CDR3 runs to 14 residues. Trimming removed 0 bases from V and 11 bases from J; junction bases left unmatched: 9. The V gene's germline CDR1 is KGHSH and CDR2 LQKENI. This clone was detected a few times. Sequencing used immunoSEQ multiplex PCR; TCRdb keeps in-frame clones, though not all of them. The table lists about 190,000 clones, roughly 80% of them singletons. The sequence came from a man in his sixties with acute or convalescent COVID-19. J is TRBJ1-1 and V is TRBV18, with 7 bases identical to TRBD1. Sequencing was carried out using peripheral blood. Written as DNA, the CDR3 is TGTGCCAGCTCACCACCGGGAAGCGACAGGGAGGCTTTCTTT. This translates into CASSPPGSDREAFF.